Sequencing of this T cell receptor beta chain was carried out in a study of CD8+CD57+ T cells in acquired aplastic anemia. Genomic DNA templated the TCR beta VDJ and CDR3 profiling. TCRdb analysed the reads with MiXCR anew, one entry per CDR3 protein. The sample has about 210,000 distinct CDR3 sequences, over 60% seen once. This CDR3 has 17 residues. Between the trimmed V and J ends, which lost 2 bases and 1 base, there was a span of 12 bases. The germline V gene has CDR1 SGHVS and CDR2 FQNEAQ. Material: sorted CD4+, CD8+, or CD8+CD57+ T cells (not recorded which) from PBMCs. This chain connects TRBV7-8 to TRBJ2-6; maybe TRBD1 (6 bases). The receptor comes from a human donor in good health. This chain's CDR3 is CASSLSGVLSGANVLTF. The CDR3 region has the DNA TGTGCCAGCAGCTTATCAGGGGTGCTGTCTGGGGCCAACGTCCTGACTTTC.